This is a list of T cell receptor beta chains from one sample in a study of blood T cell repertoires in COVID-19. TCRdb's copy holds only in-frame clones and misses some; the assay was immunoSEQ multiplex PCR. The sample yields 150,000 or so clones, roughly 80% seen once. Sequencing was performed on PBMCs or T cells enriched from blood (not recorded which). The receptor set was obtained from a man aged 45-60 years who had recovered from COVID-19. The CDR3 runs from the conserved cysteine through the conserved F or W. D genes are given only for firm matches. Some rows mark clone size as missing; the rest say once, few, many or name a class of expanded clone.

CASRTGTEGNYGYTF	TGTGCCAGCAGGACCGGGACAGAAGGCAACTATGGCTACACCTTC	TRBV6-5	TRBD1	few	TRBJ1-2
CASSNRTPLSATQYF	TGTGCCAGCAGCAATCGGACTCCCCTGAGCGCTACGCAGTATTTT	TRBV21-1	.	.	TRBJ2-3
CASVAPGGQANEKLFF	TGTGCCAGCGTGGCCCCCGGGGGACAGGCTAATGAAAAACTGTTTTTT	TRBV2	TRBD1	.	TRBJ1-4
CASSQEGRTNEKLFF	TGTGCCAGCAGCCAAGAGGGGAGAACTAATGAAAAACTGTTTTTT	TRBV3-1/TRBV3-2	.	.	TRBJ1-4
CASSERTGGLSTDTQYF	TGCGCCAGCAGCGAAAGGACAGGAGGCCTTAGCACAGATACGCAGTATTTT	TRBV5-1	TRBD1	.	TRBJ2-3
CASNQFQTKNIQYF	TGTGCCAGCAATCAGTTTCAGACCAAAAACATTCAGTACTTC	TRBV2	.	few	TRBJ2-4
CSGGLLETQYF	TGCAGCGGAGGACTCCTGGAGACCCAGTACTTC	TRBV29-1	.	.	TRBJ2-5
CASSPLWGEDQPQHF	TGTGCCAGCAGTCCCTTATGGGGGGAGGATCAGCCCCAGCATTTT	TRBV27	.	once	TRBJ1-5
CAWGTGSSYNSPLHF	TGTGCCTGGGGGACAGGAAGCTCCTATAATTCACCCCTCCACTTT	TRBV30	TRBD1	.	TRBJ1-6
CASSHDGSRDAPLHF	TGTGCCAGCAGCCATGACGGGTCCAGGGATGCACCCCTCCACTTT	TRBV3-1/TRBV3-2	.	.	TRBJ1-6